This T cell receptor beta chain comes out of a study of regulatory T cells in long-lasting Graves disease. The overall study: Over 5 years of antithyroid drugs plus positive TSH receptor antibodies defined persistent Graves' disease.

In building TCR beta libraries, iRepertoire HTBI primers were used together with Arm-PCR of CDR3 regions. TCRdb independently ran MiXCR on the multiplex PCR reads; one entry per CDR3 protein. This table has approximately 400,000 distinct CDR3 sequences, under 25% appearing once. Turning to this clonotype: Its specificity is unknown. This may come from a read error, since a much larger clone is one base off.

Time point in this sample: persistent/refractory GD, antithyroid drugs over 5 years with positive TRAb. The TCR library was made from RNA extracted from PBMCs. Guidelines of the American Thyroid Association were used to diagnose Graves' disease. Study findings and constraints: Persistent patients shared more public clonotypes (roughly 2,800) than new patients (approximately 970). Newly diagnosed disease favored TRBV20-1 and TRBJ2-1 over persistent disease.

Per the germline V gene, CDR1 is MDHEN and CDR2 is SYDVKM. V dropped 4 bases and J dropped 3; count of bases not matched to a gene: 6. This CDR3 region has 15 residues. The chain combines TRBV28 with TRBJ2-5; 9 bases align to TRBD2. Sequenced material: peripheral blood mononuclear cells (PBMCs), taken when the disease was refractory, from a patient treated with antithyroid drugs. The sequence was collected from a female donor with Graves disease. CDR3 in DNA: TGTGCCAGCAGTTCTCGACTAGCGGCAGAAGAGACCCAGTACTTC. Encoded protein: CASSSRLAAEETQYF. The complete variable domain, with remaining parts taken from reference TRBV28 and TRBJ2-5, reads DVKVTQSSRYLVKRTGEKVFLECVQDMDHENMFWYRQDPGLGLRLIYFSYDVKMKEKGDIPEGYSVSREKKERFSLILESASTNQTSMYLCASSSRLAAEETQYFGPGTRLLVL.